This T cell receptor (beta chain) was found in a study of blood T cell repertoires in COVID-19. Study information: Specimens from acute and convalescent COVID-19 originated in the United States, Italy and Spain.

How the authors handled the data: Counts of nucleated cells, estimated from reference gene primer amplification, were obtained. Data came from immunoSEQ multiplex PCR; TCRdb stores just in-frame clones and leaves some out. V, J and clone size derive from that table, while D and trimming were established from the DNA sequence. The table lists around 81,000 clones, roughly 80% of them singletons. Germline lookup yields CDR1 SGHDN and CDR2 FVKESK. Trimming pared 5 bases from V and 2 bases from J, leaving 14 bases between. The CDR3 runs 15 residues. The V call is TRBV14, the J call TRBJ2-3, with a tentative D call TRBD2 (6 bases). Sequencing was done on a sample of peripheral blood. The source of this sequence is a human donor in a cohort sampled during active COVID-19. The CDR3 loop is CASSGTVLITDTQYF. The CDR3 DNA follows: TGTGCCAGCAGCGGGACTGTCCTTATCACAGATACGCAGTATTTT. The full variable domain, completed using reference TRBV14 and TRBJ2-3, is EAGVTQFPSHSVIEKGQTVTLRCDPISGHDNLYWYRRVMGKEIKFLLHFVKESKQDESGMPNNRFLAERTGGTYSTLKVQPAELEDSGVYFCASSGTVLITDTQYFGPGTRLTVL.